The 26 T cell receptor beta chains reported below all come from one sample, sequenced in a study of metastatic and nonmetastatic thyroid tumors. Patients were all untreated before their thyroid surgery. Via MiXCR, TCRdb re-called the PCR reads. Altogether more than 13,000 clones are present, about 12% being singletons, with the ten largest covering about 14%. The specimen sequenced was blood. The receptor source for this set is a female donor with papillary thyroid cancer or a benign thyroid nodule (not recorded which). Some clones in this sample may be carry-over from other donors' samples.

This clone came up many times. This rearrangement joins TRBV5-1 to TRBJ2-5, with 7 bases lining up with TRBD1. The CDR3 sequence is 16 residues long. CDR1 and CDR2 from the germline V gene are SGHRS and YFSETQ. The junction had 6 bases not matched to a gene; V was cut back by 0 bases and J by 1 base. CDR3 DNA sequence: TGCGCCAGCAGCTTGGTCAGCAGGGGGATCCAAGAGACCCAGTACTTC. This sequence encodes CASSLVSRGIQETQYF.

V usage is TRBV6-1 and J usage is TRBJ1-2; D possibly corresponds to TRBD1 (6 bases). Germline CDR1 MNHNS, CDR2 SASEGT. V gave up 7 bases and J gave up 4 bases, with 13 bases separating them. The CDR3 covers 13 residues. The CDR3 region is CASTTVGAYGYTF. The CDR3 coding sequence is TGTGCCAGCACTACTGTGGGGGCCTATGGCTACACCTTC.

This clone occurred many times. The J gene is TRBJ1-1, the V gene TRBV30; maybe TRBD1 (6 bases). The CDR3 is 15 residues long. Trimming pared 4 bases from V and 3 bases from J, leaving 18 bases between. CDR1 is GTSNPN, CDR2 SVGIG, per germline (reference sequence). CDR3 in amino acids: CAWTSSPGTYTEAFF. The CDR3 DNA follows: TGTGCCTGGACCTCGTCGCCAGGGACATACACTGAAGCTTTCTTT.

By proportion, this clone is medium-sized (0.01 to 0.1%). J is TRBJ2-1 and V is TRBV6-2 or TRBV6-3; 7 bases are shared with TRBD1. This CDR3 comprises 12 residues. With V trimmed by 10 bases and J by 8 bases, 8 bases remained unmatched. CDR1 and CDR2 (germline): MNHEY, SVGEGT. The CDR3 nucleotides are TGTGCCACCTCGACAGGGAATGATGAGCAGTTCTTC. Its translation: CATSTGNDEQFF.

This clone was detected ten times or more. The gene calls are TRBV3-1 and TRBJ1-1; no definite D call. CDR1 and CDR2 (germline): LGHDT, YNNKEL (reference sequence). The V gene lost 0 bases and the J gene lost 4 bases, with 15 bases spanning the gap. The CDR3 runs to 16 residues. CDR3 protein: CASSQDERVRSTEAFF. The CDR3 DNA sequence: TGTGCCAGCAGCCAAGATGAGCGGGTAAGGTCCACTGAAGCTTTCTTT.

This clone was picked up many times. The rearrangement uses TRBV7-6 and TRBJ1-1; D gene uncertain. CDR3 length: 14 residues. V lost 5 bases and J lost 5, with 15 bases in between. Looked up from germline, CDR1 is SGHVS and CDR2 is FNYEAQ. The DNA for the CDR3 is TGTGCCAGCAGCCCCCGGCCCTTACGGACTGAAGCTTTCTTT. It translates to CASSPRPLRTEAFF.

This clone showed up just a few times. The CDR3 nucleotides are TGTGCCAGCAACGGACTAGCGGGGGGGCCGGGAGAGACCCAGTACTTC. Translation gives CASNGLAGGPGETQYF. The rearrangement links TRBV6-1 to TRBJ2-5, with TRBD2 identical over 15 bases. V lost 7 bases to trimming and J lost 4 bases; unmatched junction nucleotides: 7. The CDR3 is made up of 16 amino acids. Germline CDR1 and CDR2: MNHNS and SASEGT.

This clone was found many times. The rearrangement links TRBV11-1 to TRBJ2-7, with TRBD1 identical over 11 bases. CDR1 and CDR2 (germline): SGHAT, FQDESV (reference sequence). Trimming took 3 bases from V and 5 from J; bases not matched to a gene: 9. CDR3 length: 16 residues. CDR3 residues: CASSLIGTGGSHEQYF. The CDR3 nucleotides are TGTGCCAGCAGCTTGATCGGGACAGGGGGGAGTCACGAGCAGTACTTC.

This clone was observed a handful of times. A clone one base away is much larger, so this may be a read error. The gene calls are TRBV27 and TRBJ1-4; D not resolved. Germline V gene data show CDR1 as MNHEY and CDR2 as SMNVEV (reference sequence). The CDR3 spans 16 residues. V lost 7 bases and J 8 bases, leaving 23 bases between the germline ends. Here the CDR3 reads CASTRFGDTVGEKLFF. The CDR3 DNA sequence: TGTGCCAGCACCCGTTTTGGTGATACCGTTGGAGAAAAACTGTTTTTT.

This clone appeared many times. The chain uses TRBV18 and TRBJ1-1; D might be TRBD1 (5 bases). This CDR3 has 11 amino acids. The V end lost 3 bases, the J end lost 7 bases, and 6 bases lay between the germline ends. The germline V gene encodes CDR1 KGHSH and CDR2 LQKENI. CDR3 nucleotides: TGTGCCAGCTCACCGGGGGTTGAAGCTTTCTTT. It yields the protein CASSPGVEAFF.

Concerning this clone: An end of the junction differs from the germline gene, which may be a read error. The V and J genes are TRBV20-1 and TRBJ2-2; tentatively, D is TRBD2 (6 bases). CDR3 size: 15 residues. The germline V gene encodes CDR1 DFQATT and CDR2 SNEGSKA (reference sequence). The CDR3 bases are TGCAGTGCTAGAGGACAGTCCTCGAACACCGGGGAGGTGTTTTTT. Its translation: CSARGQSSNTGEVFF.

As regards this clone: Since a much larger clone is just one base distant, this may be a read error. This chain connects TRBV7-9 to TRBJ2-5; D perhaps matches TRBD1 (6 bases). CDR1 is SEHNR, CDR2 FQNEAQ, per germline (reference sequence). V lost 4 bases to trimming and J lost 1 base, with 10 bases between them. CDR3 size: 14 residues. CDR3: CASSSGTFQETQYF. Here the CDR3 DNA reads TGTGCCAGCAGCTCGGGGACATTCCAAGAGACCCAGTACTTC.

At least ten counts were recorded for this clone. V is TRBV2 and J is TRBJ2-7; D not resolved. CDR3 length equals 12 residues. The V end lost 2 bases, the J end lost 3 bases, and 5 bases lay between the germline ends. The germline CDR1 and CDR2 sequences are SNHLY and FYNNEI. The CDR3 is CASSESGYEQYF. The CDR3 DNA sequence: TGTGCCAGCAGTGAATCGGGCTACGAGCAGTACTTC.

This clone came up a few times. The chain links TRBV6-1 to TRBJ1-4, with 9 bases matching TRBD1. J gave up 7 bases and V 4 bases, and 7 bases lay outside the gene matches. This CDR3 spans 15 amino acids. Per the germline V gene, CDR1 is MNHNS and CDR2 is SASEGT. In nucleotides, the CDR3 is TGTGCCAGCAGTGTACAGGGGGCGGCGGGTGAAAAACTGTTTTTT. Residues: CASSVQGAAGEKLFF.

This clone was observed at least ten times. The J gene is TRBJ2-2, the V gene TRBV9, with D hard to call. Germline V lookup: CDR1 SGDLS, CDR2 YYNGEE. This CDR3 contains 14 residues. Deletions cut 0 bases from V and 1 base from J, with 4 bases between. This CDR3 is CASSVGENTGELFF. The CDR3 DNA reads as TGTGCCAGCAGCGTAGGCGAGAACACCGGGGAGCTGTTTTTT.

This clone has at least ten counts. Since a much larger clone is just one base distant, this may be a read error. The V and J genes are TRBV15 and TRBJ1-5; D is undetermined. The CDR3 is made up of 15 amino acids. Trimming removed 7 bases from V and 1 base from J, with 14 bases in between. Germline V gene data show CDR1 as LNHNV and CDR2 as YYDKDF (reference sequence). DNA of the CDR3: TGTGCCACCAACATCTCGGCTCACAGCAATCAGCCCCAGCATTTT. This translates into CATNISAHSNQPQHF.

Regarding this clone: Being one base from a much bigger clone, this may be a read error. The J gene is TRBJ1-1, the V gene TRBV5-5; D remains ambiguous. This CDR3 has 14 residues. Germline values: CDR1 SGHKS, CDR2 YYEKEE (reference sequence). CDR3 bases: TGTGCCAGCAGCAACACACCGATGAACACTGAATCTTTCTTT. Translating gives CASSNTPMNTESFF. The full variable domain, rest sourced from reference TRBV5-5 and TRBJ1-1, is DAGVTQSPTHLIKTRGQQVTLRCSPISGHKSVSWYQQVLGQGPQFIFQYYEKEERGRGNFPDRFSARQFPNYSSELNVNALLLGDSALYLCASSNTPMNTESFFGQGTRLTVV.

This clone was found a few times. The chain joins TRBV6-1 to TRBJ2-6; D gene uncertain. This CDR3 has 15 residues. Germline V CDR1 and CDR2: MNHNS, SASEGT. V was pared by 6 bases and J by 5 bases, with 14 bases between. CDR3 loop: CASSPSGPWANVLTF. CDR3 DNA sequence: TGTGCCAGCAGCCCTAGTGGTCCTTGGGCCAACGTCCTGACTTTC.

This clone was seen ten or more times. The chain employs TRBV6-2 or TRBV6-3 and TRBJ2-4; D gene uncertain. The V gene's germline CDR1 is MNHEY and CDR2 SVGEGT. The CDR3 has 14 residues. V was shortened by 4 bases and J by 0 bases, with 7 bases between the two germline ends. The CDR3 protein is CASSLQIAKNIQYF. CDR3 coding DNA: TGTGCCAGCAGTTTACAGATAGCCAAAAACATTCAGTACTTC.

This clone was counted many times. This chain uses TRBV5-8 with TRBJ2-2; D is possibly TRBD2 (5 bases). V lost 7 bases and J lost 7, with 17 bases in between. CDR1 SGHTS and CDR2 YDEGEE come from the germline V gene. The CDR3 runs to 14 residues. CDR3 sequence (DNA): TGTGCCAGCGCGGGCAGGATGGTAGTCGGGGAGCTGTTTTTT. This encodes CASAGRMVVGELFF.

This clone was seen many times. The rearrangement joins TRBV5-1 to TRBJ2-1; 13 nucleotides line up with TRBD2. Germline CDR1 is SGHRS and CDR2 is YFSETQ. CDR3 length equals 17 residues. The junction had 12 bases not matched to a gene; V was cut back by 4 bases and J by 8 bases. The CDR3 sequence is CASSPYRTSGRGDEQFF. The CDR3 nucleotides read TGCGCCAGCAGCCCATACAGGACTAGCGGGAGAGGGGATGAGCAGTTCTTC.

This clone occurred many times. The chain links TRBV3-1 to TRBJ1-2; D remains unclear. Germline CDR1 and CDR2: LGHDT and YNNKEL (reference sequence). The CDR3 has 14 amino acids. Deletions cut 0 bases from V and 8 bases from J, with 13 bases between. The CDR3 sequence is CASSQDQAGRGYTF. The CDR3, as DNA: TGTGCCAGCAGCCAAGATCAGGCGGGGAGAGGCTACACCTTC.

This clone was counted ten times or more. The chain links TRBV18 to TRBJ2-1, with TRBD1 matching over 7 bases. After removal of 6 bases from V and 5 bases from J, the junction contained 13 bases not matched to a gene. The germline CDR1 and CDR2 sequences are KGHSH and LQKENI. The CDR3 is made up of 16 amino acids. The chain's CDR3 is CASSPLGTVVNNEQFF. CDR3 sequence (DNA): TGTGCCAGCTCGCCATTAGGGACAGTAGTTAACAATGAGCAGTTCTTC. Using reference TRBV18 and TRBJ2-1 for the parts outside the CDR3, the full variable domain is NAGVMQNPRHLVRRRGQEARLRCSPMKGHSHVYWYRQLPEEGLKFMVYLQKENIIDESGMPKERFSAEFPKEGPSILRIQQVVRGDSAAYFCASSPLGTVVNNEQFFGPGTRLTVL.

The chain couples TRBV6-2 or TRBV6-3 to TRBJ2-1; 11 bases map to TRBD2. Losses at the gene ends were 3 bases for V and 0 bases for J; bases not matched to a gene: 10. Germline lookup yields CDR1 MNHEY and CDR2 SVGEGT. This CDR3 region has 19 residues. The CDR3 DNA reads TGTGCCAGCAGTTATAGGCCGGGACTAGCGGAAAGCTCCTACAATGAGCAGTTCTTC. Translated: CASSYRPGLAESSYNEQFF.

In its sample, this clone was seen many times. V and J are TRBV6-4 and TRBJ1-3; possible D gene TRBD1, 5 bases. The germline V gene encodes CDR1 MRHNA and CDR2 SNTAGT. The germline V and J ends were trimmed by 0 bases and 2 bases, with 26 bases remaining between them. This CDR3 comprises 21 residues. This CDR3 reads CASSDSTLRGEGWSAGNTIYF. As DNA, the CDR3 is TGTGCCAGCAGTGACTCGACCCTCCGGGGGGAGGGTTGGTCGGCTGGAAACACCATATATTTT.

This clone was detected ten times or more. The V call is TRBV6-1, the J call TRBJ1-6, with D perhaps TRBD1 (6 bases). The CDR3 extends over 15 amino acids. V was trimmed by 3 bases and J by 7 bases, leaving 13 bases between them. Germline V gene data show CDR1 as MNHNS and CDR2 as SASEGT. CDR3: CASSESEQGNSPLHF. Here the CDR3 DNA reads TGTGCCAGCAGTGAGTCCGAACAGGGCAATTCACCCCTCCACTTT.